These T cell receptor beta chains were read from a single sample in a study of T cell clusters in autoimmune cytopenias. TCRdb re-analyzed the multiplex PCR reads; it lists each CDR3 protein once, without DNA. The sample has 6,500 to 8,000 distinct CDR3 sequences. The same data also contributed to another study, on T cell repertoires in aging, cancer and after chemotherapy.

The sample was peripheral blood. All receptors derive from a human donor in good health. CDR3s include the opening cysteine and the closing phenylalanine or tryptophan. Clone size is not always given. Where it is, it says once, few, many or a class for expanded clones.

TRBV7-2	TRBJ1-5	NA	CASSSRGGMAQHF
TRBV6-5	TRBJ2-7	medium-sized	CASSWTLKGSYEQYF
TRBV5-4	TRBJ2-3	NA	CASSLARAKDTQYF
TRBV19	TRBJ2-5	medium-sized	CASSYGRGETQYF
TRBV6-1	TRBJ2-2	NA	CASSDTGELFF
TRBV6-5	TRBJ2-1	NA	CASRKGLAGSDEQFF
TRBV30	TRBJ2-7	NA	CAWSVGAGREQYF
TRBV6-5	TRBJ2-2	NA	CASSYSKPELFF
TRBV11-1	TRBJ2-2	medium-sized	CASSPLEVTGELFF
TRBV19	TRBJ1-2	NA	CASSRLSADNYGYTF
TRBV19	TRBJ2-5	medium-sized	CASNPRTGVGETQYF
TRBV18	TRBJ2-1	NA	CASSPFSSRHPNEQFF
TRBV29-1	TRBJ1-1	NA	CSVEHQGQRAFF
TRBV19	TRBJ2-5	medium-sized	CASSRTGVQETQYF
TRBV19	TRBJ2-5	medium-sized	CASSVRRGGGWQETQYF
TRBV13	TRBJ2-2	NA	CASSLGLRGGELFF
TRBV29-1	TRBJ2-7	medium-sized	CSVRLAGGYEQYF
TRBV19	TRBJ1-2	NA	CASSMGPGTYGYTF
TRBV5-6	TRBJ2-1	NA	CASSLQLERHNEQFF
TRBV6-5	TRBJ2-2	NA	CASGYLANTGELFF
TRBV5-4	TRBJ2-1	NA	CASSPKDGRYYNEQFF
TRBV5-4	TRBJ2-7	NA	CASSPAGTSGRYEQYF
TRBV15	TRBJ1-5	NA	CATSREGGNQPQHF
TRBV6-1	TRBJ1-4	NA	CASQGGGEKLFF